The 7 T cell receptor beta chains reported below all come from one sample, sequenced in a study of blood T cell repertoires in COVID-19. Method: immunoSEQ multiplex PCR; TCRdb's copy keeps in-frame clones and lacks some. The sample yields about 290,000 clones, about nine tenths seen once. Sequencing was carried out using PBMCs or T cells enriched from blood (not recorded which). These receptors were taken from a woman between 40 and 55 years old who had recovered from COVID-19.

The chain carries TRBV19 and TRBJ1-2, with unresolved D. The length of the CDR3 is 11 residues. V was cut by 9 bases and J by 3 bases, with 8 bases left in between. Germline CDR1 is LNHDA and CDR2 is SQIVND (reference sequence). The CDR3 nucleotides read TGTGCCAGCCGAACGGACTATGGCTACACCTTC. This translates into CASRTDYGYTF. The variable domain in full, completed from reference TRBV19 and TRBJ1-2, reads DGGITQSPKYLFRKEGQNVTLSCEQNLNHDAMYWYRQDPGQGLRLIYYSQIVNDFQKGDIAEGYSVSREKKESFPLTVTSAQKNPTAFYLCASRTDYGYTFGSGTRLTVV.

DNA for the CDR3: TGTGCCAGCTCACCCCGGACAGCCTCTGGAAACACCATATATTTT. Its translation is CASSPRTASGNTIYF. This sequence joins TRBV18 and TRBJ1-3; weak D call: TRBD1 (6 bases). Germline CDR1 reads KGHSH; CDR2 reads LQKENI. This CDR3 spans 15 amino acids. V lost 3 bases, J lost 0 bases, and 9 bases lay in between.

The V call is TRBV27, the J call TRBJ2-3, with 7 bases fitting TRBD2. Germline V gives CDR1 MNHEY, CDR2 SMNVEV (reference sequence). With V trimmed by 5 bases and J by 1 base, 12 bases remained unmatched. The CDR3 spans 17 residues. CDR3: CASSPTRGVPGTDTQYF. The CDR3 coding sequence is TGTGCCAGCAGTCCCACTCGGGGGGTTCCGGGCACAGATACGCAGTATTTT.

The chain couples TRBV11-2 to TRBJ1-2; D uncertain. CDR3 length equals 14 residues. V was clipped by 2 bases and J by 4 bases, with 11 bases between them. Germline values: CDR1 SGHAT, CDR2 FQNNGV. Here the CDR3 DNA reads TGTGCCAGCAGCTTATTTCCGGGTGCCTATGGCTACACCTTC. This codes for CASSLFPGAYGYTF.

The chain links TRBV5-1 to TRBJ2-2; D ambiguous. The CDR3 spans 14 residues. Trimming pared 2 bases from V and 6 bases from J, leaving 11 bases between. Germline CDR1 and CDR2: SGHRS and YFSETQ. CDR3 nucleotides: TGCGCCAGCAGCTTTTCTAGTCCCCCCGGGGAGCTGTTTTTT. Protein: CASSFSSPPGELFF.

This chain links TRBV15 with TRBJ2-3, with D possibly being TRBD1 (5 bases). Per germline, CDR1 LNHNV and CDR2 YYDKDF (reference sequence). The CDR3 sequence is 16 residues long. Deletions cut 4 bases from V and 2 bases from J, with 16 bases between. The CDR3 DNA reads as TGTGCCACCAGCAAGGGCACAGGTTTTTCCACAGATACGCAGTATTTT. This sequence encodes CATSKGTGFSTDTQYF.

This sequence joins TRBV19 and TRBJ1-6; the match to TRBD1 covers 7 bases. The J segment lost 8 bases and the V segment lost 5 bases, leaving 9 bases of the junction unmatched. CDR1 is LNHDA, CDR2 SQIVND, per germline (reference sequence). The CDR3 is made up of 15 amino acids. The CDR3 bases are TGTGCCAGTAGTCCCCGACAGGGTCGGGATTCACCCCTCCACTTT. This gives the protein CASSPRQGRDSPLHF.